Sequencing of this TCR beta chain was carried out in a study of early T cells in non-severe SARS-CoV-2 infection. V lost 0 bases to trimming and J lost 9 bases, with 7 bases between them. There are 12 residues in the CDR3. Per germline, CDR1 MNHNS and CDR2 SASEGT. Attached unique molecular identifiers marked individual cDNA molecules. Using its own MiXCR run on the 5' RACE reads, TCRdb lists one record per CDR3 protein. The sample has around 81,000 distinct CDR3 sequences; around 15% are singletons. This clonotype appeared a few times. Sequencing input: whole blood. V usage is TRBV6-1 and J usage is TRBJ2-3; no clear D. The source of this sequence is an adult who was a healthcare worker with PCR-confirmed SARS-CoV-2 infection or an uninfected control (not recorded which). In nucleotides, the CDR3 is TGTGCCAGCAGTGAAGCTTCGGACACGCAGTATTTT. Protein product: CASSEASDTQYF.